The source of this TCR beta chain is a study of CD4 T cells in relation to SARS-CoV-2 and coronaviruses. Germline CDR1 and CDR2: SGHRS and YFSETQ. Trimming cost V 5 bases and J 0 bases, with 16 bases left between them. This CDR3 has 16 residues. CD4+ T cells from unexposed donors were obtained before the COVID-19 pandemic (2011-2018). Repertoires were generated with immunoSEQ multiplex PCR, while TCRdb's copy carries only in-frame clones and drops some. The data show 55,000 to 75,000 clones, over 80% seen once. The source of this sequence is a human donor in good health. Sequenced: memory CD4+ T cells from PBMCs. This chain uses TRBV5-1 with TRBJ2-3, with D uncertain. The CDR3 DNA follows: TGCGCCAGCAGTCTGGCCGGGTTACTTAGCACAGATACGCAGTATTTT. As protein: CASSLAGLLSTDTQYF. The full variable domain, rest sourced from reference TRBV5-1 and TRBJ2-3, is KAGVTQTPRYLIKTRGQQVTLSCSPISGHRSVSWYQQTPGQGLQFLFEYFSETQRNKGNFPGRFSGRQFSNSRSEMNVSTLELGDSALYLCASSLAGLLSTDTQYFGPGTRLTVL.